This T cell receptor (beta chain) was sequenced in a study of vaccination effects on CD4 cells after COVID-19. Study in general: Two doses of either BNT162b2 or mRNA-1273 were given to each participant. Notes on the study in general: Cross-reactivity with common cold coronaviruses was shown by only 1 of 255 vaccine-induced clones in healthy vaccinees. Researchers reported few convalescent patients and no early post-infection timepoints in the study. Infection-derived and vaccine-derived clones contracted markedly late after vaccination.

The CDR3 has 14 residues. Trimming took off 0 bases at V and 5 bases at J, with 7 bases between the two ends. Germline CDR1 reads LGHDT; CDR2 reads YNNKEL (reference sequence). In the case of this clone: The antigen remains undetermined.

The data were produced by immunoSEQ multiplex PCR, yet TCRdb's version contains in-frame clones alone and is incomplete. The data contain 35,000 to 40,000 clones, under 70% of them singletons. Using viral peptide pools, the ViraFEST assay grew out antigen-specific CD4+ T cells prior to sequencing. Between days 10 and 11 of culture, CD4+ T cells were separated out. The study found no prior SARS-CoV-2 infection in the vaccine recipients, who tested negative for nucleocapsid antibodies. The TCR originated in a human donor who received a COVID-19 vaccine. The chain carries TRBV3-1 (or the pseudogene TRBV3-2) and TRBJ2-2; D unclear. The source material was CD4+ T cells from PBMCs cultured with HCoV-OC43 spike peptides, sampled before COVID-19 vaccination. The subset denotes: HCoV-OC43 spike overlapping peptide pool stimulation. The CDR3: CASSQEEQTGELFF. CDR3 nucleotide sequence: TGTGCCAGCAGCCAAGAAGAGCAAACCGGGGAGCTGTTTTTT.